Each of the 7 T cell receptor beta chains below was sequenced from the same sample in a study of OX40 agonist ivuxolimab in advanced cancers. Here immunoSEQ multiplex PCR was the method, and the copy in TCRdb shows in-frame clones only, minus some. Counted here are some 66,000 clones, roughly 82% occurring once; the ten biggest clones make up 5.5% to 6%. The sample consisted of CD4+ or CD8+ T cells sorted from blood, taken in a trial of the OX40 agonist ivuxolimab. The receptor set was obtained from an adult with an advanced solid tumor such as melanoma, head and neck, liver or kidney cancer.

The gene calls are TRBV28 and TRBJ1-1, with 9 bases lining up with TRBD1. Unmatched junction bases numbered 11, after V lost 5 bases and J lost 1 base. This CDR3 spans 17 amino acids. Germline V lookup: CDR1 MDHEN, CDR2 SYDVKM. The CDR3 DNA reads TGTGCCAGCAGTCCCGCTGGACAGGGGCCTCGGAACACTGAAGCTTTCTTT. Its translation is CASSPAGQGPRNTEAFF.

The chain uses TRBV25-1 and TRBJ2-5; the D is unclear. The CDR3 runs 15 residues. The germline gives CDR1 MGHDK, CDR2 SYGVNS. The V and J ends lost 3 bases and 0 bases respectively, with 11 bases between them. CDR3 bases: TGTGCCAGCAGTGACGTCACGTCATACCAAGAGACCCAGTACTTC. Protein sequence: CASSDVTSYQETQYF.

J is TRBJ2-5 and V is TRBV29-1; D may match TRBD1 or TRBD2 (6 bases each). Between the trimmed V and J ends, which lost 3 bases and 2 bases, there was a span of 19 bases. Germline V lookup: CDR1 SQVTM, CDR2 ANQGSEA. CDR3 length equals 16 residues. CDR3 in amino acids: CSVDRAGAGTQETQYF. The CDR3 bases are TGCAGCGTTGATAGGGCAGGGGCTGGGACTCAAGAGACCCAGTACTTC.

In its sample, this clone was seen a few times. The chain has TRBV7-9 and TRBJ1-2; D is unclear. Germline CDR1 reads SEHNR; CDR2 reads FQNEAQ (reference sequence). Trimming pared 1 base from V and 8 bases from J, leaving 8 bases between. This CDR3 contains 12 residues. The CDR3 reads CASSLETRGYTF. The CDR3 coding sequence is TGTGCCAGCAGCTTAGAAACTCGGGGCTACACCTTC.

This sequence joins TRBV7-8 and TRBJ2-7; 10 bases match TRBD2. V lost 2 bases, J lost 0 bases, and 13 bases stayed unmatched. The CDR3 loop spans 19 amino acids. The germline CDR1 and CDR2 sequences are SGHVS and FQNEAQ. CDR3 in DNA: TGTGCCAGCAGCTTAAGTCTTGTAGCGGGAGGATTCAGCTCCTACGAGCAGTACTTC. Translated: CASSLSLVAGGFSSYEQYF.

The CDR3 reads CASSQSTGTNYGYTF. CDR3 coding DNA: TGCGCCAGCAGCCAGTCGACCGGGACAAACTATGGCTACACCTTC. The genes are TRBV4-3 and TRBJ1-2, with D perhaps TRBD1 (6 bases). Trimming left V 3 bases short and J 2 bases short, with 13 bases between. Per the germline V gene, CDR1 is LGHNA and CDR2 is YSLEER. This CDR3 has 15 amino acids.

The chain's CDR3 is CATSSHRGSYEQYF. CDR3 in DNA: TGTGCCACCAGCTCCCACAGGGGCTCCTACGAGCAGTACTTC. The rearrangement links TRBV15 to TRBJ2-7; TRBD1 agrees at 7 bases. The germline CDR1 and CDR2 sequences are LNHNV and YYDKDF (reference sequence). V lost 5 bases, J lost 0 bases, and 4 bases stayed unmatched. The CDR3 consists of 14 residues.